This TCR beta chain was documented in a study of blood T cell repertoires in COVID-19. At the level of the study: COVID-19 samples collected from the United States, Italy and Spain covered acute and convalescent phases.

With V trimmed by 0 bases and J by 1 base, 7 bases remained unmatched. CDR3 length equals 18 residues. Germline lookup yields CDR1 LGHDT and CDR2 YNNKEL (reference sequence). Original data processing: The assay estimated nucleated cells by amplifying reference gene primers. Produced via immunoSEQ multiplex PCR; TCRdb's table is partial and in-frame only. V and J calls and clone size are those listed in that table; D and trimming were worked out from the DNA. There are about 170,000 clones in the sample; 88% occur only once, and roughly 2% lies in the top ten. This rearrangement joins TRBV3-1 (or the pseudogene TRBV3-2) to TRBJ2-2, with 8 bases aligning to TRBD2. Sequenced: peripheral blood. The receptor's source is a man aged 50 to 60 who had recovered from COVID-19. In DNA, the CDR3 is TGTGCCAGCAGCCAAGATCCCAGAAGCGGGGGGAACACCGGGGAGCTGTTTTTT. Protein sequence: CASSQDPRSGGNTGELFF.